Listed here are 4 T cell receptor beta chains from one sample, sequenced in a study of cytomegalovirus exposure and HLA in healthy donors. The primer mix had 60 Vbeta and 13 Jbeta primers. Generated by immunoSEQ multiplex PCR, the TCRdb table keeps only in-frame clones and is missing some. The sample records about 130,000 clones, 75% to 90% being singletons. Specimen: PBMCs. Every receptor here comes from a woman in her 40s in good health and CMV-seronegative.

The rearrangement joins TRBV9 to TRBJ2-7, with D tentatively TRBD1 (6 bases). V lost 5 bases and J lost 1, with 25 bases in between. The germline V gene encodes CDR1 SGDLS and CDR2 YYNGEE. CDR3 length: 18 residues. The CDR3 DNA follows: TGTGCCAGCAGTCCCCAGGGGTCAGGGCGTGAGTTTTCCTACGAGCAGTACTTC. It translates to CASSPQGSGREFSYEQYF.

The rearrangement uses TRBV4-3 and TRBJ1-6; D gene unclear. CDR3 length: 14 residues. Trimming cost V 4 bases and J 5 bases, with 9 bases left between them. Germline-derived CDR1 and CDR2 are LGHNA and YSLEER. The CDR3 sequence is CASSPEGNNSPLHF. CDR3 sequence (DNA): TGCGCCAGCAGCCCGGAGGGCAATAATTCACCCCTCCACTTT.

The chain uses TRBV6-1 and TRBJ2-1; TRBD2 agrees at 7 bases. Germline V CDR1 and CDR2: MNHNS, SASEGT. V trimming: 7 bases; J trimming: 8 bases; junction bases outside the gene matches: 8. The CDR3 covers 13 residues. CDR3 amino acids: CASKRGLDDEQFF. The CDR3 DNA is TGTGCCAGCAAACGAGGACTAGATGATGAGCAGTTCTTC.

This chain joins TRBV19 and TRBJ1-5, with D possibly being TRBD1 (5 bases). V lost 6 bases to trimming and J lost 0 bases, with 21 bases between them. The CDR3 is made up of 18 amino acids. Germline assignment: CDR1 LNHDA and CDR2 SQIVND (reference sequence). CDR3 residues: CASRPWGDYRYSNQPQHF. The CDR3 bases are TGTGCCAGTAGACCCTGGGGGGATTACAGATATAGCAATCAGCCCCAGCATTTT.